This TCR beta chain was identified during a study of blood T cell repertoires in COVID-19. Study-level information: There were acute and convalescent COVID-19 samples, and they came from the United States, Italy and Spain. Sources were T cells, B-cell-depleted T cells, or PBMCs; the material itself was cDNA or gDNA.

The junction had 6 bases not matched to a gene; V was cut back by 6 bases and J by 1 base. The CDR3 totals 15 residues. Germline V lookup: CDR1 MNHEY, CDR2 SVGAGI. The protocol was immunoSEQ multiplex PCR, while the TCRdb copy is restricted to in-frame clones and leaves out a portion. The data show under 150,000 clones, 85% seen once. The chain has TRBV6-5 and TRBJ1-3, with TRBD1 identical over 7 bases. The clonotype originates from a human donor in a cohort sampled during active COVID-19. Sequenced input: peripheral blood. The CDR3 protein is CASSRDRASGNTIYF. The CDR3 bases are TGTGCCAGCAGCCGCGACAGGGCATCTGGAAACACCATATATTTT.